The 7 T cell receptor beta chains listed next were all sequenced from one sample in a study of blood T cells in healthy people across ages. Sample-barcoded 5' priming and a J-beta primer mix drove a second PCR of about 6 to 12 cycles. TCRdb redid the calling of the 5' RACE reads with MiXCR, one entry per CDR3 protein. The sample includes 780,000 or so distinct CDR3 sequences, about 61% of them seen just once. The sequencing sample was made of blood. The receptors stem from a man aged 40-50 years in good health.

This clonotype showed up just a few times. The genes are TRBV3-1 and TRBJ2-1, with a possible D match to TRBD1 (5 bases). The CDR3 covers 13 residues. The V and J ends lost 4 bases and 6 bases respectively, with 10 bases between them. Germline V gene data show CDR1 as LGHDT and CDR2 as YNNKEL (reference sequence). This CDR3 is CASSLIQGNEQFF. In DNA, the CDR3 is TGTGCCAGCAGCCTAATTCAGGGCAATGAGCAGTTCTTC.

This clonotype was observed once. This rearrangement joins TRBV20-1 to TRBJ2-7, with 7 bases aligning to TRBD2. This CDR3 comprises 12 residues. Germline lookup yields CDR1 DFQATT and CDR2 SNEGSKA (reference sequence). Germline trimming cut 1 base from V and 5 bases from J; bases unmatched to any gene: 2. This chain's CDR3 is CSARVLAHEQYF. The CDR3 coding sequence is TGCAGTGCTAGAGTACTAGCGCACGAGCAGTACTTC.

The chain has TRBV7-2 and TRBJ2-1, with D uncertain. TRBJ2-7 matches the DNA end more closely, so the J call is doubtful. Germline-derived CDR1 and CDR2 are SGHTA and FQGNSA. This CDR3 comprises 13 residues. For the CDR3, the DNA is TGTGCCAGCAGCGCCCGACCGTACAATGAGCAGTACTTC. It translates to CASSARPYNEQYF.

This clonotype was seen a few times. The rearrangement joins TRBV29-1 to TRBJ2-1, with D possibly matching TRBD2 (5 bases). V lost 7 bases, J lost 7 bases, and 17 bases lay in between. This CDR3 region has 13 residues. Germline CDR1 and CDR2: SQVTM and ANQGSEA. CDR3 residues: CSAPSGRGNEQFF. CDR3 nucleotide sequence: TGCAGCGCCCCGAGCGGCCGAGGTAATGAGCAGTTCTTC.

This rearrangement joins TRBV7-9 to TRBJ2-1; possible D gene TRBD2, 5 bases. Germline CDR1 reads SEHNR; CDR2 reads FQNEAQ (reference sequence). With 5 bases removed from V and 7 bases from J, the gap between germline ends came to 12 bases. The CDR3 totals 13 residues. CDR3 coding DNA: TGTGCCAGCAGCCAGAGGGCTAGAAATGAGCAGTTCTTC. It yields the protein CASSQRARNEQFF.

The chain uses TRBV2 and TRBJ1-2; D ambiguous. Trimming removed 2 bases from V and 0 bases from J, with 4 bases in between. This CDR3 contains 13 residues. The germline gives CDR1 SNHLY, CDR2 FYNNEI. CDR3 residues: CASSESPNYGYTF. In DNA form, the CDR3 reads TGTGCCAGCAGTGAAAGTCCTAACTATGGCTACACCTTC.

In this sample, this clonotype turned up a few times. The V gene is TRBV10-3, the J gene TRBJ2-1; 14 bases line up with TRBD2. Germline V gives CDR1 ENHRY, CDR2 SYGVKD. V dropped 7 bases and J dropped 4; count of bases not matched to a gene: 9. This CDR3 is 17 amino acids long. In DNA form, the CDR3 reads TGTGCCATCACACGACTAGCGGGGGGGAATGGGTACAATGAGCAGTTCTTC. Encoded protein: CAITRLAGGNGYNEQFF.